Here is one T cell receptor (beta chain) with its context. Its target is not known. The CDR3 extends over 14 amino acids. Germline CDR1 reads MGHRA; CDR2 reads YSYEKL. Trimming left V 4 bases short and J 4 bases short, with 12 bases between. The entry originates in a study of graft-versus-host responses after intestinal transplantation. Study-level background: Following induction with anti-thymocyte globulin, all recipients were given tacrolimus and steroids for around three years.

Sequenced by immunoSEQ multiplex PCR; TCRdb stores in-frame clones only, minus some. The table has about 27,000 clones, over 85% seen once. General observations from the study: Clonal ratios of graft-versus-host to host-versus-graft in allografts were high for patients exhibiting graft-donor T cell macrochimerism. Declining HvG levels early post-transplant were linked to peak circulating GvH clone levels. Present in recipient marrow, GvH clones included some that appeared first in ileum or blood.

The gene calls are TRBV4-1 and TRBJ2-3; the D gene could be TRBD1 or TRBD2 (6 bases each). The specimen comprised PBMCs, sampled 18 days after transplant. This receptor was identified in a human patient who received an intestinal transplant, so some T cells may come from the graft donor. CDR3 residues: CASSPWGASDTQYF. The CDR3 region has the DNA TGCGCCAGCAGCCCGTGGGGGGCATCAGATACGCAGTATTTT.